This T cell receptor (beta chain) is drawn from a study of technical replicates of blood from a handful of donors. Measured with immunoSEQ multiplex PCR; TCRdb has only the in-frame clones, and not every one. The table records 85,000 to 100,000 clones, approximately 96% of them present only once. This clone has just one count. Germline V lookup: CDR1 SGHDT, CDR2 YYEEEE. The CDR3 sequence is 16 residues long. V was pared by 1 base and J by 7 bases, with 21 bases between. The clonotype comes from a human donor in good health. The sequencing sample was made of T cells isolated from PBMCs. The rearrangement uses TRBV5-6 and TRBJ2-7; tentative D call: TRBD2 (5 bases). The CDR3 sequence: CASSLSGWRDDYEQYF. CDR3 coding DNA: TGTGCCAGCAGCTTGTCGGGGTGGAGAGACGACTATGAGCAGTACTTC.